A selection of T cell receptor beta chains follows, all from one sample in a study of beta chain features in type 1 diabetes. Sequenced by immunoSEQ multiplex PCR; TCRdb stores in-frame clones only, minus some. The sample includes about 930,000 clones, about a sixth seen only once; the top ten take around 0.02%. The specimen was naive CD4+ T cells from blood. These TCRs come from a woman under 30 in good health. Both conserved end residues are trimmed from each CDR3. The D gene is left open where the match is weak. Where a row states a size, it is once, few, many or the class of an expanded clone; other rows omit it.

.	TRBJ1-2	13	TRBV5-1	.	ASSLATNFGYGYT
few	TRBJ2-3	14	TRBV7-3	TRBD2	ASSLTSGARTDTQY
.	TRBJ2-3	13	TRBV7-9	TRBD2	ASSQSGRGTDTQY
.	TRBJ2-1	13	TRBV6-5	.	ASTTTSRGYNEQF
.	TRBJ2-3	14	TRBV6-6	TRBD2	ASSSGTTKSTDTQY
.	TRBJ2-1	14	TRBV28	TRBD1	ASSGQQGSSYNEQF
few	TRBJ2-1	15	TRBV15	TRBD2	ATSSPNGGSVSGEQF
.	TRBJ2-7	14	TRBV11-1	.	ASSSHPGRGTYEQY
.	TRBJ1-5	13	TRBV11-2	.	ASSITGHSNQPQH
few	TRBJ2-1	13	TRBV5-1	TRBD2	ASSLMPGGYNEQF
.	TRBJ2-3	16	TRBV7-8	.	ASSLARSASPSTDTQY
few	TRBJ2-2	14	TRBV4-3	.	ASSQELSVDSGELF
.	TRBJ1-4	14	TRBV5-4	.	ASSSWGAGAPEKLF
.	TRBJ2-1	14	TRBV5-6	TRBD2	ATKTKPGLAGDEQF
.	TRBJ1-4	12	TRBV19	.	ASSGWQGSEKLF
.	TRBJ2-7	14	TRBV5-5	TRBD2	ASSLKPGLAGNEQY
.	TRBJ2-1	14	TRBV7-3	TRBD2	ASSSGLAGAYNEQF
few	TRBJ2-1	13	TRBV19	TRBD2	ASSIGLAGGGSQF
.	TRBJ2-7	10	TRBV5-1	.	ASSLSRAEQY
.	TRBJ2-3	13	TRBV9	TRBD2	ASAVFSGISDTQY
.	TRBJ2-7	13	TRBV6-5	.	ASSYSMGGRNEQY
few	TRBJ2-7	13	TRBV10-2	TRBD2	ASSPGLAGGNEQY
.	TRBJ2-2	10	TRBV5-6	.	RKRVPTGELF
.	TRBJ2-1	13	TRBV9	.	ASSPTGRSGDEQF
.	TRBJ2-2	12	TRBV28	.	ASSRPPNSGELF
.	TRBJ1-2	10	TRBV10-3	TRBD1	AIRWTGGGYT
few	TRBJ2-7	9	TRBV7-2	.	ASSFGGEQY
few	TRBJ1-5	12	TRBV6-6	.	ASSYSGTGQPQH
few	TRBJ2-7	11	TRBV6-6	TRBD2	AVWSGSKYEQY
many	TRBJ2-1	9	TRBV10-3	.	AISADNEQF
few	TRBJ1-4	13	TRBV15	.	ATSRDGRENEKLF
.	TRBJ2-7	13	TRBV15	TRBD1	ATSREGTGNYEQY
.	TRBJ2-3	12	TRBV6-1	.	ASSSRQVPDTQY
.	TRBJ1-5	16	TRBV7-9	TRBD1	ASSLDRGPSMGNQPQH
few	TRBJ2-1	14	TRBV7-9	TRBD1	ASSKFPGQVYNEQF